This TCR beta chain came from a study of shared clonotypes between healthy human individuals (dated by TCRdb to about 2020). The study in broad terms: A couple of women and a few men aged 18 to 49 years were included in the cohort. For each donor, three plates each were used for CD4 naive and CD4 memory, two plates were used for CD8 naive, and one plate was used for CD8 memory. To increase sequencing depth and limit assay-specific biases, TCR repertoire library preparation and sequencing were carried out by different laboratories using diverse techniques. Between about 0.8 and 9.5 billion PBMCs per donor were obtained by leukapheresis. The study deeply sequenced blood TCR repertoires of five healthy adults to estimate repertoire size and the extent of clonotype sharing between individuals. Findings and caveats that apply to the study as a whole: Sharing across a few donors was observed for 4.5% to 6.5% of naive CD4, 3% to 3.5% of naive CD8, about 2.5% of memory CD4, and roughly 0.4% of memory CD8 clonotypes. Only blood was sampled, and tissue TCR repertoires likely differ from those in blood. Pairwise subsampling led to the expectation that sequencing depth would affect the degree of clonotype sharing among donors. Estimated clonotype richness was generally larger for naive than for memory subsets. Compared with non-shared clonotypes, clonotypes shared by all four sorted-subset donors had higher generation probabilities. Rarefaction of sorted-subset datasets indicated incomplete sequencing despite the large sequencing depth. The small number of donors limited the genetic and exposure-history diversity represented.

Using the deep immunoSEQ assay, multiplex PCR amplified TCR CDR3 regions from genomic DNA. Extracted genomic DNA from each cell subset was spread evenly across all wells of several immunoSEQ 96-well plates, with each plate serving as a replicate. For sorted subsets, roughly 200 ng of genomic DNA, equivalent to about 30,000 T cell genomes, went into each replicate PCR. Purified libraries were measured with a Qubit 3.0 fluorometer, size-checked on a Bioanalyzer 2100, and measured again with the KAPA Library Quantification kit. Each immunoSEQ 96-well plate was sequenced on its own single-read 150-cycle Illumina NextSeq 550 flow cell. Turning to the authors' computational methods: Because the immunoSEQ output included only junctional sequences and no quality scores, the filtering could not be the same as the filtering used for full-length reads. Sequences were annotated with PyIR, a Python wrapper for IgBLAST v1.9, using IMGT germline references to assign V/J genes and CDR3. Reads were filtered out if the reads had weak V/J assignments (E-value above 1e-6), no CDR3, stop codons, out-of-frame junctions, or ambiguous translated residues. A V3J clonotype was defined by an identical inferred V gene, J gene, and CDR3 amino acid sequence. To compute the percentage overlap between repertoires, the number of shared unique clonotypes was divided by the size of the smaller repertoire. Repertoire richness was assessed with RTK rarefaction, the Chao1 estimator, and Recon v2.1 estimates of unobserved clonotypes. For all TCRbeta clonotypes obtained by the gDNA method from a handful of donors, generation probabilities were computed with OLGA. The table comes from immuneACCESS by way of TCRdb, which keeps in-frame sequences with V and J called. Part of the clones is missing from these tables; in studies checked, under half for an unresolved V gene and the rest for unknown reasons. The DNA was the basis for D and trimming; V, J and clone size are from that table. A total of about 380,000 clones appear in this sample, around 96% of them only once. More than 0.3% of the sample goes to the ten largest clones.

The donors were healthy, HIV-negative adults who had no recently reported acute infections or vaccinations. Only Caucasian adults living in Nashville, Tennessee, USA were represented among the donors. CD8 memory samples were composed of magnetically selected CD45RO+ cells combined with CCR7-negative CD45RA+ effector memory (TemRA) cells. Blood was obtained by leukapheresis, after which PBMCs were separated by Ficoll-Histopaque density gradient centrifugation and cryopreserved in liquid nitrogen vapor phase. Analytical flow cytometry was used to check the purity and quantity of each magnetically sorted T cell population. Genomic DNA was isolated from each sorted fraction and quantified by UV absorbance on a Nanodrop 2000c. Comments on this clone: Its antigen is unknown. Base qualities are not recorded, but no much larger clone differs from it by a single base.

The junction carries 3 bases between V and J, which are trimmed by 1 base and 5 bases respectively. Including cysteine and phenylalanine, the CDR3 has 11 amino acids. The DNA shown is the 33-base CDR3, in frame from base 1. Looking up the germline V gene (reference sequence) yields CDR1 LNHDA and CDR2 SQIVND. Sequenced material: memory CD8+ T cells sorted from blood. The cell subset or site label, as the study defines it: CD45RO+ cells pooled with CCR7-negative TemRA cells. The receptor was derived from a man aged 25 to 40 in good health. This receptor chain uses TRBV19 and TRBJ2-7; the D gene is not confidently resolved. At the DNA level, the sequence is TGTGCCAGTAGTATAGGGCACGAGCAGTACTTC. The translation is CASSIGHEQYF.